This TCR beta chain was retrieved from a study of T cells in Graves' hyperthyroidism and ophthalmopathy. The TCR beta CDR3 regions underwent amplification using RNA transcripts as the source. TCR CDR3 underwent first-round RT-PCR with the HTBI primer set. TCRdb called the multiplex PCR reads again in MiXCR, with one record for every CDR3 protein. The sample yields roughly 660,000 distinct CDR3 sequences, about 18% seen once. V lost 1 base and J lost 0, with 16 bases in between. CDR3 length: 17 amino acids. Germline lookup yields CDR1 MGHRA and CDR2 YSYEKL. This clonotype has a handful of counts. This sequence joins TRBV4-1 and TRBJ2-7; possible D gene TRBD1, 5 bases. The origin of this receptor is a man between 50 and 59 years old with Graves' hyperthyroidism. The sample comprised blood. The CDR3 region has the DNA TGCGCCAGCAGCCAAGCGTTCGGAAGGGGAAACTCCTACGAGCAGTACTTC. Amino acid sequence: CASSQAFGRGNSYEQYF.